This TCR beta chain was found in a study of blood T cell repertoires in COVID-19. Study in general: Spain, Italy and the United States supplied samples that represented acute and convalescent COVID-19.

This clone has a single count. The V end was cut by 4 bases, the J end by 5 bases, with 14 bases between. Germline loops: CDR1 LGHNT, CDR2 FRNRAP. The CDR3 length is 14 residues. In the original workflow: Reference gene primers were amplified, and this amplification served to estimate nucleated cell counts. Profiled with immunoSEQ multiplex PCR; TCRdb holds only in-frame clones, not every one. That table supplies the V and J calls and clone size; D and trimming were determined from the DNA. In the table there are under 200,000 clones, 60% to 85% of which are singletons. This TCR was sampled from a man aged 55 to 69 with active or convalescent COVID-19. The J gene is TRBJ2-5, the V gene TRBV12-5; possibly TRBD2 for D (6 bases). The sample taken for sequencing was peripheral blood. The CDR3 protein is CASGSGLLGETQYF. In DNA, the CDR3 is TGTGCTAGTGGTTCGGGACTCCTGGGGGAGACCCAGTACTTC.